This entry features one T cell receptor beta chain sequence. This sample is drawn from a study of cytomegalovirus exposure and HLA in healthy donors. The PCR had 60 Vbeta and 13 Jbeta primers. Sequencing was performed with immunoSEQ multiplex PCR; in TCRdb, only in-frame clones are kept and a portion is missing. The repertoire table contains under 200,000 clones. Healthy donors of bone marrow made up the group. Per germline, CDR1 MGHDK and CDR2 SYGVNS. After removal of 2 bases from V and 3 bases from J, the junction contained 9 bases not matched to a gene. This CDR3 is 16 amino acids long. This chain links TRBV25-1 with TRBJ1-1, with 7 bases that match TRBD1. Material for sequencing was PBMCs. The clonotype originates from a woman between 18 and 29 years old in good health and CMV-seropositive. Here the CDR3 DNA reads TGTGCCAGCAGTGAAAATAAAGGGACAGTATACACTGAAGCTTTCTTT. Residues: CASSENKGTVYTEAFF.